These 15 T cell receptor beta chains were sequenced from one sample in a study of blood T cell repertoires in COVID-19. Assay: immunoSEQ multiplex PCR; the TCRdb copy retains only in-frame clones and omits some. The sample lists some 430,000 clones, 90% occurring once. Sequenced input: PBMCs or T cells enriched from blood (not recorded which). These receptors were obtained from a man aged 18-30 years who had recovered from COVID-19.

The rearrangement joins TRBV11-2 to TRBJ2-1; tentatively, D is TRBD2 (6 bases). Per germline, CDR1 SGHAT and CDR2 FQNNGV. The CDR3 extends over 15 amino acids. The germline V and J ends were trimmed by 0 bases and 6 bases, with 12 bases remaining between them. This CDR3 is CASSLDRRAGNEQFF. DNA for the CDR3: TGTGCCAGCAGCTTAGATCGGAGGGCAGGCAATGAGCAGTTCTTC.

CDR3 in DNA: TGCGCCAGCAGCTTGGATTCTCTCGGGGGGCCGGGTGAAGCTTTCTTT. Its translation is CASSLDSLGGPGEAFF. The gene calls are TRBV5-1 and TRBJ1-1, with D possibly being TRBD1 (6 bases). With 0 bases removed from V and 7 bases from J, the gap between germline ends came to 19 bases. The CDR3 has 16 residues. Germline V CDR1 and CDR2: SGHRS, YFSETQ. Full variable domain (missing parts from reference TRBV5-1 and TRBJ1-1): KAGVTQTPRYLIKTRGQQVTLSCSPISGHRSVSWYQQTPGQGLQFLFEYFSETQRNKGNFPGRFSGRQFSNSRSEMNVSTLELGDSALYLCASSLDSLGGPGEAFFGQGTRLTVV.

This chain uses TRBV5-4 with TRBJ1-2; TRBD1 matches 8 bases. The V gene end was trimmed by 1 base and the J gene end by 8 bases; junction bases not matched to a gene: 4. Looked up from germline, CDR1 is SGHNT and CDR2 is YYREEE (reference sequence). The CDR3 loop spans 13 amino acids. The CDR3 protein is CASSLSGGDGYTF. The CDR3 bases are TGTGCCAGCAGCTTGTCAGGGGGCGACGGCTACACCTTC.

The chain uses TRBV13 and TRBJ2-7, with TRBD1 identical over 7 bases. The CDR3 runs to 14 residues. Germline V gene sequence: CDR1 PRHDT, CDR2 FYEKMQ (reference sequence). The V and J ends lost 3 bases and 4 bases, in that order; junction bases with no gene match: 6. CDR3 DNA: TGTGCCAGCAGCTTCCGGGACAGACTATACGAGCAGTACTTC. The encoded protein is CASSFRDRLYEQYF.

The CDR3 region is CASSPRGQTNTEAFF. The CDR3 coding sequence is TGTGCCAGCAGCCCGCGAGGCCAGACTAACACTGAAGCTTTCTTT. This rearrangement joins TRBV3-1 (or the pseudogene TRBV3-2) to TRBJ1-1; D ambiguous. Per the germline V gene, CDR1 is LGHDT and CDR2 is YNNKEL (reference sequence). V lost 4 bases and J lost 2, with 14 bases in between. The CDR3 covers 15 residues.

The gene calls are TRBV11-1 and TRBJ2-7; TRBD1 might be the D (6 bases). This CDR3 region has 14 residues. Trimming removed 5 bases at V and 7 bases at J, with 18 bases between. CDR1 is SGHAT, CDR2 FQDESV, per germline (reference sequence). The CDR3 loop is CASSLDSGMGEQYF. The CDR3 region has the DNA TGTGCCAGCAGCCTGGACAGCGGTATGGGGGAGCAGTACTTC.

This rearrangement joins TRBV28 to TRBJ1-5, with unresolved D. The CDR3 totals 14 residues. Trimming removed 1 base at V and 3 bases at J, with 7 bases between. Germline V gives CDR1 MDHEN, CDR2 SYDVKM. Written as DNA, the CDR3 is TGTGCCAGCAGTTTATCAGTGTTCAATCAGCCCCAGCATTTT. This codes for CASSLSVFNQPQHF.

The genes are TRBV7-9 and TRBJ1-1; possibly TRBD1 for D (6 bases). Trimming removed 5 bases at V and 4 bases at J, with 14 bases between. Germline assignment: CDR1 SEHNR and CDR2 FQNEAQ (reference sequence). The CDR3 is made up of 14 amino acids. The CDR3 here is CASSPQGTTTEAFF. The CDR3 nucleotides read TGTGCCAGCAGCCCGCAGGGGACGACCACTGAAGCTTTCTTT.

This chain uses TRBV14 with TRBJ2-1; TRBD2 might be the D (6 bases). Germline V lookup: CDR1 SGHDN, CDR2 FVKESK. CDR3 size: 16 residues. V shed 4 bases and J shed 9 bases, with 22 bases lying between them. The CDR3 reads CASSPLWTPGGGEQFF. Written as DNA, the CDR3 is TGTGCCAGCAGCCCCCTGTGGACCCCCGGGGGAGGTGAGCAGTTCTTC. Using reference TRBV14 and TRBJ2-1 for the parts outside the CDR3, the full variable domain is EAGVTQFPSHSVIEKGQTVTLRCDPISGHDNLYWYRRVMGKEIKFLLHFVKESKQDESGMPNNRFLAERTGGTYSTLKVQPAELEDSGVYFCASSPLWTPGGGEQFFGPGTRLTVL.

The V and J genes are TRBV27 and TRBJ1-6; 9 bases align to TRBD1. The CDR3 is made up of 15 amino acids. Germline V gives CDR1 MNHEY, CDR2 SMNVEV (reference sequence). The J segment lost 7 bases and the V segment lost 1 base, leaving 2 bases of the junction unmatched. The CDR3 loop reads CASSLFGQGNSPLHF. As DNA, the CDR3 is TGTGCCAGCAGTTTATTCGGACAGGGGAATTCACCCCTCCACTTT.

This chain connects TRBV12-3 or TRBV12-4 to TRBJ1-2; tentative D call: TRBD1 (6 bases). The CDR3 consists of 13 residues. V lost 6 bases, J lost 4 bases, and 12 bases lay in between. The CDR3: CASSLNRAYGYTF. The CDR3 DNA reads TGTGCCAGCAGCCTAAACAGGGCCTATGGCTACACCTTC.

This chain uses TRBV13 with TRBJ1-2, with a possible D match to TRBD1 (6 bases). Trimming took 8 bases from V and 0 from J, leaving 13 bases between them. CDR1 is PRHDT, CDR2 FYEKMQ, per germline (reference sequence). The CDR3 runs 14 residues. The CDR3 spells CASRIRGTNYGYTF. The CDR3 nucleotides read TGTGCCAGCCGTATCAGGGGCACTAACTATGGCTACACCTTC. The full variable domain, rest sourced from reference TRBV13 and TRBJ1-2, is AAGVIQSPRHLIKEKRETATLKCYPIPRHDTVYWYQQGPGQDPQFLISFYEKMQSDKGSIPDRFSAQQFSDYHSELNMSSLELGDSALYFCASRIRGTNYGYTFGSGTRLTVV.

In nucleotides, the CDR3 is TGCGCCAGCAGCCCACGCGGGGCCTCCTACGAGCAGTACTTC. Amino acid sequence: CASSPRGASYEQYF. The gene calls are TRBV5-1 and TRBJ2-7; TRBD2 is a possible D gene (6 bases). The length of the CDR3 is 14 residues. V lost 4 bases and J lost 0, with 11 bases in between. CDR1 is SGHRS, CDR2 YFSETQ, per germline.

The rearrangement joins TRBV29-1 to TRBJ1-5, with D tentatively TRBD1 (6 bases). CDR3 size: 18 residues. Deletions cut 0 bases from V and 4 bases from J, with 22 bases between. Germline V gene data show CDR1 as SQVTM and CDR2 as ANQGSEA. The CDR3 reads CSVEDTHQAGALNQPQHF. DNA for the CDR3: TGCAGCGTTGAAGATACCCACCAGGCAGGGGCATTGAATCAGCCCCAGCATTTT.

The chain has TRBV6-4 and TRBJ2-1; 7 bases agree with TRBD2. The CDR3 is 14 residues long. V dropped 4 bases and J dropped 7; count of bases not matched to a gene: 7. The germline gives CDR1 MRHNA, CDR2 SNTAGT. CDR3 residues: CASSGEGGRNEQFF. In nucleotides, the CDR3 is TGTGCCAGCAGTGGGGAGGGCGGAAGAAATGAGCAGTTCTTC.